A single sample gave rise to the 18 T cell receptor beta chains below, sequenced in a study of human T cells and chemical hapten exposure. The study extracted total RNA from unfractionated whole blood. TCRdb re-derived calls from the 5' RACE reads in MiXCR, one entry per CDR3 protein. The data show about 80,000 distinct CDR3 sequences, about 16% seen once. Every receptor here comes from a female donor in good health.

The CDR3 loop reads CASSLDGHYEQYF. CDR3 nucleotides: TGTGCCAGCAGCTTAGACGGCCACTACGAGCAGTACTTC. V gene TRBV7-7 combines with J gene TRBJ2-7; no definite D call. The CDR3 extends over 13 amino acids. Trimming took off 1 base at V and 3 bases at J, with 7 bases between the two ends. The germline CDR1 and CDR2 sequences are SSHAT and FNYEAQ (reference sequence).

The rearrangement joins TRBV29-1 to TRBJ2-5; 7 bases are shared with TRBD1. The CDR3 covers 12 residues. The germline V gene has CDR1 SQVTM and CDR2 ANQGSEA. V was pared by 5 bases and J by 1 base, with 1 base of the junction left unmatched. The CDR3 is CSVRQGQETQYF. CDR3 in DNA: TGCAGCGTTAGACAGGGCCAAGAGACCCAGTACTTC.

This clonotype was counted only a few times. This chain joins TRBV5-1 and TRBJ1-1; tentatively, D is TRBD1 (6 bases). There are 14 residues in the CDR3. Germline V gives CDR1 SGHRS, CDR2 YFSETQ. V lost 0 bases and J lost 4, with 10 bases in between. This chain's CDR3 is CASSLDRATTEAFF. In nucleotides, the CDR3 is TGCGCCAGCAGCTTGGACAGGGCGACCACTGAAGCTTTCTTT.

The rearrangement uses TRBV6-5 and TRBJ1-1; tentatively, D is TRBD1 (6 bases). This CDR3 spans 14 amino acids. CDR1 is MNHEY and CDR2 is SVGAGI in the germline V gene. V dropped 7 bases and J dropped 1 base, with 13 bases sitting between them. CDR3 nucleotide sequence: TGTGCCAGCATTGCAGGGGAGGGGAACACTGAAGCTTTCTTT. It translates to CASIAGEGNTEAFF.

The chain combines TRBV12-3 or TRBV12-4 with TRBJ2-3, with TRBD1 identical over 7 bases. This CDR3 is built from 15 residues. Trimming removed 7 bases from V and 1 base from J; junction bases left unmatched: 8. This CDR3 is CASTPRDSRTDTQYF. CDR3 sequence (DNA): TGTGCCAGCACCCCCAGGGACAGCCGCACAGATACGCAGTATTTT.

This clonotype appeared a few times. V and J are TRBV5-1 and TRBJ1-6; a possible D gene is TRBD1 (5 bases). Germline V gene lookup returns CDR1 SGHRS and CDR2 YFSETQ. The CDR3 is 13 residues long. Trimming cost V 3 bases and J 5 bases, with 6 bases left between them. The chain's CDR3 is CASSSDNNSPLHF. In DNA, the CDR3 is TGCGCCAGCAGCTCGGACAATAATTCACCCCTCCACTTT.

The chain is built from TRBV28 and TRBJ2-7, with unresolved D. Germline V gene lookup returns CDR1 MDHEN and CDR2 SYDVKM. The CDR3 is made up of 12 amino acids. Trimming stripped 8 bases from V and 4 bases from J, with 12 bases between. The chain's CDR3 is CASVDRGYEQYF. The CDR3 bases are TGTGCCAGCGTAGACCGCGGTTACGAGCAGTACTTC.

The V and J genes are TRBV20-1 and TRBJ2-3, with D perhaps being TRBD1 or TRBD2 (6 bases each). Germline-derived CDR1 and CDR2 are DFQATT and SNEGSKA (reference sequence). The CDR3 has 13 amino acids. Trimming pared 3 bases from V and 2 bases from J, leaving 9 bases between. CDR3 amino acids: CSASGGNTDTQYF. For the CDR3, the DNA is TGCAGTGCTAGCGGGGGCAACACAGATACGCAGTATTTT.

V and J are TRBV4-3 and TRBJ1-4; maybe TRBD1 (5 bases). CDR1 and CDR2 (germline): LGHNA, YSLEER. CDR3 length: 15 amino acids. With 0 bases removed from V and 3 bases from J, the gap between germline ends came to 8 bases. The CDR3 DNA reads as TGCGCCAGCAGCCAAGATCTGGGACCTAATGAAAAACTGTTTTTT. This gives the protein CASSQDLGPNEKLFF.

Many counts were recorded for this clonotype. The genes are TRBV3-1 and TRBJ1-1; 7 positions match TRBD1. The length of the CDR3 is 15 residues. V gave up 4 bases and J gave up 1 base; unmatched junction bases: 6. Germline assignment: CDR1 LGHDT and CDR2 YNNKEL (reference sequence). This CDR3 is CASSPAGTENTEAFF. CDR3 coding DNA: TGTGCCAGCAGCCCTGCCGGGACAGAGAACACTGAAGCTTTCTTT. Full variable domain (rest looked up from reference TRBV3-1 and TRBJ1-1): DTAVSQTPKYLVTQMGNDKSIKCEQNLGHDTMYWYKQDSKKFLKIMFSYNNKELIINETVPNRFSPKSPDKAHLNLHINSLELGDSAVYFCASSPAGTENTEAFFGQGTRLTVV.

V gene TRBV7-2 combines with J gene TRBJ1-1; 8 positions agree with TRBD1. CDR1 is SGHTA and CDR2 is FQGNSA in the germline V gene. Losses at the gene ends were 3 bases for V and 6 bases for J; bases not matched to a gene: 3. This CDR3 spans 13 amino acids. CDR3 bases: TGTGCCAGCAGCTTTAAACAGGGGGCTGAAGCTTTCTTT. It yields the protein CASSFKQGAEAFF.

The sample holds a few counts of this clonotype. The chain combines TRBV4-2 with TRBJ2-1, with 10 bases lining up with TRBD2. The length of the CDR3 is 16 residues. Germline trimming cut 0 bases from V and 7 bases from J; bases unmatched to any gene: 6. Germline CDR1 LGHNA, CDR2 YNFKEQ. The DNA of the CDR3 is TGTGCCAGCAGCCAAGACCAAGCGGGAGGGGGGAATGAGCAGTTCTTC. Its protein is CASSQDQAGGGNEQFF.

The J gene is TRBJ1-2, the V gene TRBV18; D unresolved. This CDR3 has 13 amino acids. V was trimmed by 1 base and J by 6 bases, leaving 9 bases between them. Germline V gene lookup returns CDR1 KGHSH and CDR2 LQKENI. Here the CDR3 reads CASSPLRGDGYTF. CDR3 DNA: TGTGCCAGCTCACCACTGCGGGGAGATGGCTACACCTTC.

This clonotype was seen only a few times. The chain couples TRBV29-1 to TRBJ1-1; D call uncertain. Looked up from germline, CDR1 is SQVTM and CDR2 is ANQGSEA. The CDR3 covers 13 residues. V lost 0 bases and J lost 0, with 5 bases in between. CDR3 sequence reads: CSVEDLVNTEAFF. The CDR3 region has the DNA TGCAGCGTTGAAGATTTAGTGAACACTGAAGCTTTCTTT.

This clonotype came up a few times. This chain joins TRBV10-3 and TRBJ1-1; D not certain. The V end lost 6 bases, the J end lost 3 bases, and 17 bases lay between the germline ends. Germline V gene data show CDR1 as ENHRY and CDR2 as SYGVKD. The CDR3 runs to 15 residues. Written as DNA, the CDR3 is TGTGCCATCAGGGAGAGGACGGACTGGGACACTGAAGCTTTCTTT. Residues: CAIRERTDWDTEAFF.

This clonotype was detected a few times. V gene TRBV20-1 combines with J gene TRBJ1-5, with 8 bases identical to TRBD1. J was trimmed by 3 bases and V by 0 bases; bases with no gene match: 4. Germline V CDR1 and CDR2: DFQATT, SNEGSKA (reference sequence). The CDR3 consists of 15 residues. The CDR3 DNA reads as TGCAGTGCTAGAGATAACAGGGGGGACAATCAGCCCCAGCATTTT. Amino acid sequence: CSARDNRGDNQPQHF.

This clonotype was observed a single time. This chain connects TRBV7-9 to TRBJ1-1, with 9 positions matching TRBD1. This CDR3 comprises 15 residues. Losses at the gene ends were 5 bases for V and 3 bases for J; bases not matched to a gene: 7. From germline, CDR1 is SEHNR and CDR2 FQNEAQ (reference sequence). DNA of the CDR3: TGTGCCAGCAGCCCAAACCGGGACAGGGACACTGAAGCTTTCTTT. This codes for CASSPNRDRDTEAFF.

This clonotype came up a few times. The chain employs TRBV30 and TRBJ2-7, with D hard to call. CDR3 length: 12 residues. CDR1 and CDR2 from the germline V gene are GTSNPN and SVGIG (reference sequence). V lost 1 base to trimming and J lost 3 bases, with 7 bases between them. CDR3 residues: CAWSEGHYEQYF. In DNA, the CDR3 is TGTGCCTGGAGTGAAGGCCACTACGAGCAGTACTTC.